Detailed here is one T cell receptor (beta chain). These data belong to a study of blood T cell repertoires in COVID-19. Study as a whole: COVID-19 samples, acute and convalescent, were from the United States, Italy and Spain. Sources were T cells, B-cell-depleted T cells, or PBMCs; the material itself was cDNA or gDNA.

The CDR3 consists of 14 residues. Looked up from germline, CDR1 is SGHRS and CDR2 is YFSETQ. With V trimmed by 0 bases and J by 5 bases, 1 base remained unmatched. Original handling: Amplification of reference gene primers was used by the study to estimate nucleated cell counts. The repertoire was sequenced with immunoSEQ multiplex PCR; TCRdb's copy has only in-frame clones and lacks some. The V and J calls and the clone size are those of that table, but D and trimming were determined from the DNA. In the table there are fewer than 350,000 clones, approximately 85% of which are singletons. This chain links TRBV5-1 with TRBJ2-5; 10 bases map to TRBD2. This receptor was taken from a human donor in a cohort sampled during active COVID-19. Sample: peripheral blood. CDR3 sequence: CASSLASGGETQYF. The CDR3 DNA is TGCGCCAGCAGCTTGGCTAGCGGGGGTGAGACCCAGTACTTC.